What follows describes a single T cell receptor beta chain. The sample belongs to a study of patients and donors after allogeneic stem cell transplantation. This CDR3 is built from 10 residues. The V gene lost 5 bases and the J gene lost 6 bases, with 4 bases spanning the gap. Per germline, CDR1 SEHNR and CDR2 FQNEAQ (reference sequence). TCRdb fed the RT-PCR reads into MiXCR, producing one record per CDR3 protein. The table lists approximately 160,000 distinct CDR3 sequences, about 29% of them singletons, with 2.5% to 3.5% in the top ten. What was sequenced was blood, either unsorted or a sorted T cell fraction (not recorded which). This sequence originates from a human donor who was either an allogeneic HSCT recipient or a stem cell or donor lymphocyte infusion donor (not recorded which). It is not recorded whose cells these are; they may come from a transplant donor. The chain is built from TRBV7-9 and TRBJ1-1; D call uncertain. As DNA, the CDR3 is TGTGCCAGCAGCCTTTCTGAAGCTTTCTTT. It codes for CASSLSEAFF.